The clone carrying this T cell receptor beta chain was counted once. This record comes from a study of blood T cell repertoires in COVID-19. TCRdb's copy holds only in-frame clones and misses some; the assay was immunoSEQ multiplex PCR. This sample has some 95,000 clones; approximately 72% occur once, and the top ten carry around a quarter. Between the trimmed V and J ends, which lost 1 base and 10 bases, there was a span of 25 bases. This CDR3 contains 17 residues. CDR1 and CDR2 from the germline V gene are SGHTA and FQGNSA. The rearrangement joins TRBV7-2 to TRBJ1-1; weak D call: TRBD1 (5 bases). The sequence came from a man between 65 and 85 years old with acute or convalescent COVID-19. Material for sequencing was peripheral blood. CDR3 sequence: CASSLDPQQAGVLGAFF. Here the CDR3 DNA reads TGTGCCAGCAGCTTAGATCCCCAACAGGCCGGAGTATTGGGAGCTTTCTTT.